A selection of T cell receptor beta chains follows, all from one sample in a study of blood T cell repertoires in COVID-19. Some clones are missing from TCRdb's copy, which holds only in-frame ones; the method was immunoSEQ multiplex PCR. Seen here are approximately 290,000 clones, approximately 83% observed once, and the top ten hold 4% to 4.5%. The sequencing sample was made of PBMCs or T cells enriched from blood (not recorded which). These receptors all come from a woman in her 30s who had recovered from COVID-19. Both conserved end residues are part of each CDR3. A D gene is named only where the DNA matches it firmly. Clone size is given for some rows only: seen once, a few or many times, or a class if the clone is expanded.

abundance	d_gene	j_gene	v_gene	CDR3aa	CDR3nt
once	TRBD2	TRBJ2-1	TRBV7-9	CASSLGTSGTVNEQFF	TGTGCCAGCAGCTTGGGGACTAGCGGGACGGTAAATGAGCAGTTCTTC
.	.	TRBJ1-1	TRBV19	CASSSTLVTEAFF	TGTGCCAGTAGCTCGACATTAGTCACTGAAGCTTTCTTT
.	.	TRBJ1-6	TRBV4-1	CASSQDIGAGSPLHF	TGCGCCAGCAGCCAAGATATAGGGGCTGGATCACCCCTCCACTTT
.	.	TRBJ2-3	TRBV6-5	CASSYLPSDTQYF	TGTGCCAGCAGTTACCTTCCCTCGGATACGCAGTATTTT
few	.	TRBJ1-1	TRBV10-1	CASSERGDNTEAFF	TGCGCCAGCAGTGAGAGGGGCGATAACACTGAAGCTTTCTTT
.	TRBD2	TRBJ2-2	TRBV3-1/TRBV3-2	CASSHVSRAGVTGELFF	TGTGCCAGCAGCCATGTCTCCCGGGCGGGAGTTACCGGGGAGCTGTTTTTT
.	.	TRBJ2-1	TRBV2	CASSEEQGNEQFF	TGTGCCAGCAGTGAAGAACAGGGCAATGAGCAGTTCTTC
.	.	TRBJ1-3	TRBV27	CASSTQGGNTIYF	TGTGCCAGCAGTACACAGGGAGGAAACACCATATATTTT
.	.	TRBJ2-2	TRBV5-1	CASSLRQFNTGELFF	TGCGCCAGCAGCTTGCGACAGTTTAACACCGGGGAGCTGTTTTTT
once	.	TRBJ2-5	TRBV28	CASSFGYQETQYF	TGTGCCAGCAGTTTCGGGTACCAAGAGACCCAGTACTTC
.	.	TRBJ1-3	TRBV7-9	CASSLGTGGAGNTIYF	TGTGCCAGCAGTCTAGGGACGGGGGGAGCTGGAAACACCATATATTTT
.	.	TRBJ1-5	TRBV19	CASSVLYSNQPQHF	TGTGCCAGTAGTGTCCTCTATAGCAATCAGCCCCAGCATTTT
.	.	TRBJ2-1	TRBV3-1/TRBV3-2	CASSRALVNYNEQFF	TGTGCCAGCAGTCGCGCTCTCGTGAATTACAATGAGCAGTTCTTC
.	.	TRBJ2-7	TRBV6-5	CASTPDGDSFYEQYF	TGTGCCAGCACCCCCGATGGCGACAGTTTCTACGAGCAGTACTTC
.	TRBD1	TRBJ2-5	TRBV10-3	CAISAQGAIQETQYF	TGTGCCATCAGTGCGCAGGGGGCGATCCAAGAGACCCAGTACTTC
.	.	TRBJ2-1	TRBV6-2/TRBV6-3	CASSYGTGTYNEQFF	TGTGCCAGCAGTTACGGGACTGGAACCTACAATGAGCAGTTCTTC
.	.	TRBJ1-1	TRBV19	CASSIGEGGITEAFF	TGTGCCAGTAGTATAGGGGAGGGCGGGATCACTGAAGCTTTCTTT
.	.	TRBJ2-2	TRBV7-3	CASSPITGELFF	TGTGCCAGCAGCCCCATCACCGGGGAGCTGTTTTTT
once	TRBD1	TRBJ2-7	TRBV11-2	CASSLESPLSGQRSYEQYF	TGTGCCAGCAGCTTAGAGTCCCCCCTTTCGGGACAGAGATCCTACGAGCAGTACTTC
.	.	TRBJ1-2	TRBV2	CASLMQGSGYTF	TGTGCCAGCCTCATGCAGGGTTCGGGCTACACCTTC
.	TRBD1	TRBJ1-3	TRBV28	CASSPPGTAGNTIYF	TGTGCCAGCAGCCCTCCCGGGACAGCTGGAAACACCATATATTTT
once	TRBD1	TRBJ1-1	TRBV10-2	CASSRDRNIAEAFF	TGCGCCAGCAGTCGGGACAGGAATATCGCTGAAGCTTTCTTT
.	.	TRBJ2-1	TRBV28	CASSSPDYDNEQFF	TGTGCCAGCAGTTCCCCGGACTACGACAATGAGCAGTTCTTC
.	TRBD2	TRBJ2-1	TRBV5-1	CASSQQRTSGNEQFF	TGCGCCAGCAGCCAACAACGGACTAGCGGCAATGAGCAGTTCTTC
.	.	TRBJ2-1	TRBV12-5	CASGSPGLSRNNEQFF	TGTGCTAGTGGTTCGCCAGGGTTATCACGGAACAATGAGCAGTTCTTC
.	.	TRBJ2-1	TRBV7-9	CASSVGSDNEQFF	TGTGCCAGCAGCGTAGGCTCAGATAATGAGCAGTTCTTC
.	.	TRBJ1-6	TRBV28	CASSLAEGIKPLHF	TGTGCCAGCAGTTTAGCAGAGGGAATCAAGCCCCTCCACTTT
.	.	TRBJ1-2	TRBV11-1	CASSLRGPANYGYTF	TGTGCCAGCAGCCTACGCGGGCCGGCTAACTATGGCTACACCTTC
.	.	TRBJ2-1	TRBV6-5	CASSTTDNEQFF	TGTGCCAGCAGTACAACCGACAATGAGCAGTTCTTC
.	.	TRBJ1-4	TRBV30	CAWTAGLPTNEKLFF	TGTGCCTGGACCGCTGGACTCCCAACTAATGAAAAACTGTTTTTT
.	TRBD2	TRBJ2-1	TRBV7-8	CASSFGLAVDEQFF	TGTGCCAGCAGCTTTGGACTAGCGGTCGATGAGCAGTTCTTC
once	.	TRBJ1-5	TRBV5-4	CASSLGTDSNQPQHF	TGTGCCAGCAGCTTGGGGACAGATAGCAATCAGCCCCAGCATTTT
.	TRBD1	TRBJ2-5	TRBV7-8	CASTPGRGLRETQYF	TGTGCCAGCACCCCGGGAAGGGGGCTTAGAGAGACCCAGTACTTC
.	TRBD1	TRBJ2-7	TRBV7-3	CASSLYGGQGYEQYF	TGTGCCAGCAGCTTATATGGGGGACAGGGCTACGAGCAGTACTTC
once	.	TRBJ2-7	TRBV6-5	CASGAGRYEQYF	TGTGCCAGCGGGGCCGGGAGATACGAGCAGTACTTC
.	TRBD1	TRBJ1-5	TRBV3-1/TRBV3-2	CASSHRGGNQPQHF	TGTGCCAGCAGTCACAGGGGCGGCAATCAGCCCCAGCATTTT
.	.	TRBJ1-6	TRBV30	CAWSGGFGSPLHF	TGTGCCTGGAGTGGAGGGTTCGGCTCACCCCTCCACTTT
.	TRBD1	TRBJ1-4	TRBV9	CASSVARGNEKLFF	TGTGCCAGCAGCGTAGCCAGGGGGAATGAAAAACTGTTTTTT
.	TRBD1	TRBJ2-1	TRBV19	CASGAGTDNEQFF	TGTGCCAGTGGCGCCGGGACAGACAATGAGCAGTTCTTC
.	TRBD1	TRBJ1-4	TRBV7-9	CASSFRGQGKEKLFF	TGTGCCAGCAGCTTCCGAGGACAGGGGAAAGAAAAACTGTTTTTT
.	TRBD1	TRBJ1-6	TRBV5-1	CASSPDRAYNSPLHF	TGCGCCAGCAGCCCGGACAGGGCCTATAATTCACCCCTCCACTTT
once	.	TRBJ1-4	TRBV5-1	CASSLQGSINEKLFF	TGCGCCAGCAGCCTTCAGGGCTCAATTAATGAAAAACTGTTTTTT
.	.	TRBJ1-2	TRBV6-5	CASSYSKAAANYGYTF	TGTGCCAGCAGTTACTCGAAAGCGGCGGCTAACTATGGCTACACCTTC
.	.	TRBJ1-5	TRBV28	CASTPWGRGRPYSNQPQHF	TGTGCCAGCACCCCCTGGGGCAGGGGCCGTCCATATAGCAATCAGCCCCAGCATTTT
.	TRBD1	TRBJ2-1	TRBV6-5	CASSKLRDSYNEQFF	TGTGCCAGCAGTAAACTACGGGACAGTTACAATGAGCAGTTCTTC